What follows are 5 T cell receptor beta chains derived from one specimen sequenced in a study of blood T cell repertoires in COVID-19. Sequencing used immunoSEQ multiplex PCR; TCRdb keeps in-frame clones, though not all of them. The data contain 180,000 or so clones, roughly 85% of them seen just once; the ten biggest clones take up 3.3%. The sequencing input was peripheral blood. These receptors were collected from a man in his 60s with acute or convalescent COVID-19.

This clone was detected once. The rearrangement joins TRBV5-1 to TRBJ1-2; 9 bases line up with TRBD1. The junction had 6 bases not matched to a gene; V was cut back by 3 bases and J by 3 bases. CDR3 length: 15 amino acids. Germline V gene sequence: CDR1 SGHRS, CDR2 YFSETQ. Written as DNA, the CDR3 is TGCGCCAGCAGCTGGACACAGGGGGCGGACTATGGCTACACCTTC. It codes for CASSWTQGADYGYTF.

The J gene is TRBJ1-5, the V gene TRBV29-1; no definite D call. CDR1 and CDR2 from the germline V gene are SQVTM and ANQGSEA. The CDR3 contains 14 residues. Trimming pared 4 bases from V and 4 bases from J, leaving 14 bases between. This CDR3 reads CSVGAVGQNQPQHF. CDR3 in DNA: TGCAGCGTTGGAGCGGTTGGGCAGAATCAGCCCCAGCATTTT.

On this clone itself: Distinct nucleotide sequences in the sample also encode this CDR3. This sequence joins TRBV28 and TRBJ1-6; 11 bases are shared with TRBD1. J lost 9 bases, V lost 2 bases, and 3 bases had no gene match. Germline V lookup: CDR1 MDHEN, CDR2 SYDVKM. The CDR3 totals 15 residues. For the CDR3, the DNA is TGTGCCAGCAGTTTAGGTGGGACAGGGGGTTCACCCCTCCACTTT. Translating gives CASSLGGTGGSPLHF.

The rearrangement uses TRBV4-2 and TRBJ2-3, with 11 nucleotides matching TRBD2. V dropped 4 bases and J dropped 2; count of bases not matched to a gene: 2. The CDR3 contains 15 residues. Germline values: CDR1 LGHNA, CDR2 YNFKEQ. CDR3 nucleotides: TGTGCCAGCAGCCGGACTAGCGGGTTCACAGATACGCAGTATTTT. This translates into CASSRTSGFTDTQYF.

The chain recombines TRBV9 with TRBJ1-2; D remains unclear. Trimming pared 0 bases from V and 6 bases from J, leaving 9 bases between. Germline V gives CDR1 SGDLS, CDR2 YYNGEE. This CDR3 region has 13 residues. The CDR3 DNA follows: TGTGCCAGCAGCGTAGGAACTGCTGATGGCTACACCTTC. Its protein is CASSVGTADGYTF.